This T cell receptor beta chain was recorded in a study of blood T cells in healthy people across ages (dated by TCRdb to between 2014 and 2017). In terms of the full investigation: In model experiments, template switching captured about one uniquely barcoded TCR beta cDNA molecule for every two T cells. Age-related changes in TCR beta repertoire diversity were measured in the study by deep sequencing normalized with unique cDNA molecular identifiers. The donors were divided into four age groups: young (average around 16 years), middle-aged (approximately 39), aged (approximately 62) and long-lived (82). To avoid experimental bias, donors of different ages were randomly spread across the sequencing lanes. The study analyzed two additional independent replicas of 1 million unique cDNA reads from the same blood draw for two donors, one aged 18 to 30 and one aged 80 or older. Results the study describes overall, beyond this receptor: Since profiling was done on bulk unsorted PBMCs, naive and antigen-experienced compartments could not be conclusively compared. Total diversity estimates from one million sequenced T cells were considered lower bounds and underestimates. Compared with the aged group, the long-lived group had more naive CD4+ T cells, fewer expanded clones and increased TCR diversity, suggesting age selection. Because the CMV infection status of the donors was unknown, age-related changes in expanded clonotypes may potentially have been confounded. As age increased, observed TCR beta diversity per million T cells dropped in a roughly linear way, and a significant reduction was already evident by age 40. There was a strong correlation between observed TCR beta diversity and the percentage of naive T cells measured by flow cytometry.

CDR1 and CDR2 are drawn from the germline V gene (reference sequence): DFQATT, SNEGSKA. There are 16 amino acids in the CDR3, from cysteine to phenylalanine inclusive. Left in the record is the CDR3 DNA by itself, 48 bases read in frame from the first base. V loses 5 bases at its end and J loses 8 bases; junction bases beyond the gene matches: 17. Libraries were built with 5' RACE. Sequencing relied on an Illumina HiSeq 2500. The second PCR ran for roughly 7 to 12 cycles and used a J-beta primer mix along with a sample-barcoded 5' primer. Each TCR beta cDNA molecule received a unique molecular identifier from a template-switch 5' adaptor carrying 12 random nucleotides. Each sample yielded at least 3 million CDR3-containing paired-end reads. First-strand cDNA was synthesized from all RNA with the Mint cDNA synthesis kit, primed by a TRBC-specific oligonucleotide. After uracil-DNA glycosylase treatment, a first 18-cycle PCR used universal primers M1SS and BC2_uni_R on all cDNA. As for how the authors treated the data: For normalization, 1 million high-quality reads, each with a distinct molecular identifier, were randomly selected from each sample. Instead of being binned into consensus sequences, reads with shared molecular identifiers were discarded. MiTCR, set to a Q25 quality threshold and the strictest error-elimination algorithm, was used for CDR3 identification, clonotype clustering and error correction. A nonparametric unseen species model with Euler transformation was used to estimate a lower bound on total TCR beta diversity. TCRdb trimmed public reads at Q25 via fastp, called clones via MiXCR and kept in-frame beta chains. Identical CDR3 protein sequences are pooled into one entry, listed with their most common genes and DNA. None of the V and J calls come from the authors' own analysis; TCRdb made them. The sample table lists hundreds of thousands of distinct CDR3 sequences, about 21% of them with a count of one. The ten largest clonotypes hold approximately 3.6% of the sample.

Systemically healthy Caucasian individuals from Russia, approximately 39 in total and aged roughly 6 to 100 years, were included as donors. Around 10 milliliters of peripheral blood were drawn from each donor into EDTA-treated Vacutainer tubes. Ficoll-Paque density-gradient centrifugation was used to isolate PBMCs, with at least 7 million obtained per sample. Total RNA was extracted from PBMCs with Trizol reagent, with at least 6 micrograms obtained per sample. For every donor, an aliquot of PBMCs went through flow cytometry to measure the percentages of naive CD45RAhigh/CD27high T cells. This clonotype was seen more than once but under ten times. Its antigen is unknown. Within one base of it there is no much larger clone, and no base qualities were kept.

The chain links TRBV20-1 with TRBJ2-5; TRBD1 agrees with 10 junctional bases. Sequenced input: blood. This receptor was taken from a man in his sixties or seventies in good health. The DNA is as follows: TGCAGTGCTTTCCGGGACAGGGGTTCTATGGGGATAACCCAGTACTTC. The encoded protein is CSAFRDRGSMGITQYF.